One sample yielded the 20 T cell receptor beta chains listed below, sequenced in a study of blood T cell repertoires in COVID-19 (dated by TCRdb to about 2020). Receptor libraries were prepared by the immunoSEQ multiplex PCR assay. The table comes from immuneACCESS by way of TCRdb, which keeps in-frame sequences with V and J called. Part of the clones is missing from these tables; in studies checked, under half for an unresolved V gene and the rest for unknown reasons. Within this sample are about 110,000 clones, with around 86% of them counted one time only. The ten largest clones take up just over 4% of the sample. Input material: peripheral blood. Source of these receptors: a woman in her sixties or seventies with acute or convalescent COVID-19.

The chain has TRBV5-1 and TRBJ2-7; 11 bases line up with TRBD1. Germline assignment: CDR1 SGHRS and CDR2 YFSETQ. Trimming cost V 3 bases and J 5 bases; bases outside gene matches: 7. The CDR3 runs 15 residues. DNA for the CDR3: TGCGCCAGCAGCTCTGGGACAGGGGGAGGGGACGAGCAGTACTTC. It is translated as CASSSGTGGGDEQYF. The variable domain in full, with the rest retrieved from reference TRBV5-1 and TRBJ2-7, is KAGVTQTPRYLIKTRGQQVTLSCSPISGHRSVSWYQQTPGQGLQFLFEYFSETQRNKGNFPGRFSGRQFSNSRSEMNVSTLELGDSALYLCASSSGTGGGDEQYFGPGTRLTVT.

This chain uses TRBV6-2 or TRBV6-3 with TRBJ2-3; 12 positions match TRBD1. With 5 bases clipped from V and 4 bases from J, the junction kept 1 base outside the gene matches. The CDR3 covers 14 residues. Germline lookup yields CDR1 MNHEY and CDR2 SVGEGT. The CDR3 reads CASSGTGGADTQYF. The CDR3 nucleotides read TGTGCCAGCAGTGGGACAGGGGGCGCAGATACGCAGTATTTT.

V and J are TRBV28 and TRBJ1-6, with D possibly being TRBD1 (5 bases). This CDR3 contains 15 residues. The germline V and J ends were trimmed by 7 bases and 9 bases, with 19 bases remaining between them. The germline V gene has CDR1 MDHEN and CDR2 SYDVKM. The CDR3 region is CASNPGPQGVSPLHF. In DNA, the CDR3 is TGTGCCAGCAACCCCGGGCCCCAGGGCGTTTCACCCCTCCACTTT. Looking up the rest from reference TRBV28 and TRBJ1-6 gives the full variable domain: DVKVTQSSRYLVKRTGEKVFLECVQDMDHENMFWYRQDPGLGLRLIYFSYDVKMKEKGDIPEGYSVSREKKERFSLILESASTNQTSMYLCASNPGPQGVSPLHFGNGTRLTVT.

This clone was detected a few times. The CDR3 region is CASSEAGGIQETQYF. CDR3 DNA: TGTGCCAGCAGCGAAGCGGGGGGGATCCAAGAGACCCAGTACTTC. The chain combines TRBV3-1 (or the pseudogene TRBV3-2) with TRBJ2-5, with 10 bases identical to TRBD2. The CDR3 runs 15 residues. Germline assignment: CDR1 LGHDT and CDR2 YNNKEL (reference sequence). Losses at the gene ends were 5 bases for V and 1 base for J; bases not matched to a gene: 4.

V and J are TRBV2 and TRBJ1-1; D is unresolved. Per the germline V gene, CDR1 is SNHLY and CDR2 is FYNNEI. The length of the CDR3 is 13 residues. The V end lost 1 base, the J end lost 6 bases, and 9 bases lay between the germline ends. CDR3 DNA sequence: TGTGCCAGCAGTGAAGGTAGCAAATCTGAAGCTTTCTTT. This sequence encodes CASSEGSKSEAFF.

CDR3 sequence reads: CAWGLRGNTEAFF. The CDR3 nucleotides read TGTGCCTGGGGCCTTAGGGGGAACACTGAAGCTTTCTTT. The V call is TRBV30, the J call TRBJ1-1; D is possibly TRBD1 (5 bases). V dropped 5 bases and J dropped 1 base, with 11 bases sitting between them. The CDR3 spans 13 residues. Germline CDR1 reads GTSNPN; CDR2 reads SVGIG (reference sequence).

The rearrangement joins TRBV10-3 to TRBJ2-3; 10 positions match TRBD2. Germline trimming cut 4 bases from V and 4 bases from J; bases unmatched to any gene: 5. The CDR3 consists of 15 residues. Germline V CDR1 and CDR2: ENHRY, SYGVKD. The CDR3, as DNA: TGTGCCATCAGTGCTAGCGGGAGTACGGCAGATACGCAGTATTTT. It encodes CAISASGSTADTQYF.

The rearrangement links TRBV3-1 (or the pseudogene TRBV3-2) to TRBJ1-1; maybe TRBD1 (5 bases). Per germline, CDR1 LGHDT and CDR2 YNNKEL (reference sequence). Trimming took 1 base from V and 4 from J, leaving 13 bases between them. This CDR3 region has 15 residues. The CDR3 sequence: CASSQVGGSFTEAFF. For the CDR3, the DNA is TGTGCCAGCAGCCAAGTCGGGGGTTCCTTCACTGAAGCTTTCTTT.

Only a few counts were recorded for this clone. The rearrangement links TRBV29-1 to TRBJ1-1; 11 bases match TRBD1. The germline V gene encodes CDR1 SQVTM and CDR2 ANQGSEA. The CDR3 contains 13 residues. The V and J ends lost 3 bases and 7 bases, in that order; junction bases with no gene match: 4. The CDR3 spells CSVDGQGANEAFF. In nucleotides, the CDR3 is TGCAGCGTTGACGGACAGGGGGCGAATGAAGCTTTCTTT.

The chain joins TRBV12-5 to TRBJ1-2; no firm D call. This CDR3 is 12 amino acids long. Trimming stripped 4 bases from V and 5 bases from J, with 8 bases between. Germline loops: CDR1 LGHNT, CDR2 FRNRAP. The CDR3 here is CASGSELYGYTF. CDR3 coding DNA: TGTGCTAGTGGTTCAGAATTATATGGCTACACCTTC.

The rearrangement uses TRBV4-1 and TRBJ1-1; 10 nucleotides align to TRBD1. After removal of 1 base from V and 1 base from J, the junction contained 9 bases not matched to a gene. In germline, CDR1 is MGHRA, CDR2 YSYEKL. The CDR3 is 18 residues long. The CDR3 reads CASSQGGDRGGTNTEAFF. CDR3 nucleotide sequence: TGCGCCAGCAGCCAAGGGGGGGACAGGGGAGGAACGAACACTGAAGCTTTCTTT.

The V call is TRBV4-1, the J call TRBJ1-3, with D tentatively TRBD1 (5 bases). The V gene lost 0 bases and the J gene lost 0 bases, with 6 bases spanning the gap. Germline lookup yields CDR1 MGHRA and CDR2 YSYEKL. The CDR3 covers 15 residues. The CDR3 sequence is CASSQDTGSGNTIYF. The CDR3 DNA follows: TGCGCCAGCAGCCAAGACACAGGCTCTGGAAACACCATATATTTT.

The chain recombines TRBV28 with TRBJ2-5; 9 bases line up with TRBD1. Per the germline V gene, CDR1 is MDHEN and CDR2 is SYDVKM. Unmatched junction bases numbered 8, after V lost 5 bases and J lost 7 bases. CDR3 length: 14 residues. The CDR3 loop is CASSPTGTGMTQYF. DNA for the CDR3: TGTGCCAGCAGTCCTACCGGGACAGGGATGACCCAGTACTTC.

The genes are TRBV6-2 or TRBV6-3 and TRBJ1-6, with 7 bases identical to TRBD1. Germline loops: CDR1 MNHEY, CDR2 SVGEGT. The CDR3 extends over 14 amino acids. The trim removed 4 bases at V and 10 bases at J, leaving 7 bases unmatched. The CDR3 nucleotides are TGTGCCAGCAGTTCGACAGGGATTAACTCACCCCTCCACTTT. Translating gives CASSSTGINSPLHF.

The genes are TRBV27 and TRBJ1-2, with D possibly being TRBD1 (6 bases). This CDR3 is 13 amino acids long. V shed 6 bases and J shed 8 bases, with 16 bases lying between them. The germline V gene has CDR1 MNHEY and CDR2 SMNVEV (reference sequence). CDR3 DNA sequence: TGTGCCAGCAGGTTTCAGGGGACGCGGGGCTACACCTTC. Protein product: CASRFQGTRGYTF.

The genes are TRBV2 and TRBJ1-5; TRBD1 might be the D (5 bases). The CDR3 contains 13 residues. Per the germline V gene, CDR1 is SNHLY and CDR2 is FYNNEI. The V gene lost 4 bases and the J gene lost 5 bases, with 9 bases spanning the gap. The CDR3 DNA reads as TGTGCCAGCAGTGGACAGCAGGATCAGCCCCAGCATTTT. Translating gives CASSGQQDQPQHF.

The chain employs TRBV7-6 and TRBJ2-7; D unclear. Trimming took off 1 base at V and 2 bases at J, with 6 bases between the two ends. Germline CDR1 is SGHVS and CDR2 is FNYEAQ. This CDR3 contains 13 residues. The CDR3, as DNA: TGTGCCAGCAGCTTAGGAGAGACCTACGAGCAGTACGTC. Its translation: CASSLGETYEQYV.

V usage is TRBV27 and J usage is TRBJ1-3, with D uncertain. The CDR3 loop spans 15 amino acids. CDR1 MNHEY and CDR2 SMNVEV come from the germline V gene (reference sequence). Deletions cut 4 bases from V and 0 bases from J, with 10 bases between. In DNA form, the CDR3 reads TGTGCCAGCAGTTCTACTCCCGGCTCTGGAAACACCATATATTTT. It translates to CASSSTPGSGNTIYF.

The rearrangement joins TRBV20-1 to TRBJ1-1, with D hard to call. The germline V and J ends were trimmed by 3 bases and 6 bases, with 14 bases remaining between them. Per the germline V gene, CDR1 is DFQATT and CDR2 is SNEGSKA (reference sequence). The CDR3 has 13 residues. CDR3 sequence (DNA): TGCAGTGCTAGTAGGCAACCCGGGGCTGAAGCTTTCTTT. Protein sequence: CSASRQPGAEAFF.

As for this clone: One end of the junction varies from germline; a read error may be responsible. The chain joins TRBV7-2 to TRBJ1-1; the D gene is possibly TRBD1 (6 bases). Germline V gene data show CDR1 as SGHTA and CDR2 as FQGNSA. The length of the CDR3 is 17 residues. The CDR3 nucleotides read TGTGCCAGCAGCTTAGTCGTATTTGGGGGGGCCCAGTCTGAAGCTTTTTTT. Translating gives CASSLVVFGGAQSEAFF.